This T cell receptor (beta chain) was obtained from a study of regulatory T cells in long-lasting Graves disease. Study overall: Duration of antithyroid drug therapy among newly diagnosed Graves' patients was under 3 months.

Time point: newly diagnosed GD, antithyroid drugs for less than 3 months. PBMC-extracted RNA yielded the TCR library. The patient group derived from an endocrinology department in Xi'an, China. This clonotype was seen repeatedly, ten times or more. Trimming removed 10 bases at V and 2 bases at J, with 9 bases between. The CDR3 has 11 amino acids. The germline CDR1 and CDR2 sequences are SNHLY and FYNNEI. Arm-PCR of CDR3 regions and iRepertoire HTBI primers were the basis on which TCR beta libraries were built. TCRdb itself ran the multiplex PCR reads through MiXCR, one entry per CDR3 protein. The repertoire holds some 350,000 distinct CDR3 sequences, with around 15% as singletons. These sequences were also reported in another study, on T cells in Graves' hyperthyroidism and ophthalmopathy. Per that study: Also found in blood were most expanded thyroid clonotypes above 0.001.

The specimen was peripheral blood mononuclear cells (PBMCs), collected at new diagnosis, from a patient treated with antithyroid drugs. The TCR was taken from a woman between 18 and 29 years old with Graves disease. The V call is TRBV2, the J call TRBJ2-7, with TRBD1 as a possible D gene (5 bases). CDR3 sequence: CATGQTYEQYF. The CDR3 coding sequence is TGTGCCACAGGACAAACCTACGAGCAGTACTTC.